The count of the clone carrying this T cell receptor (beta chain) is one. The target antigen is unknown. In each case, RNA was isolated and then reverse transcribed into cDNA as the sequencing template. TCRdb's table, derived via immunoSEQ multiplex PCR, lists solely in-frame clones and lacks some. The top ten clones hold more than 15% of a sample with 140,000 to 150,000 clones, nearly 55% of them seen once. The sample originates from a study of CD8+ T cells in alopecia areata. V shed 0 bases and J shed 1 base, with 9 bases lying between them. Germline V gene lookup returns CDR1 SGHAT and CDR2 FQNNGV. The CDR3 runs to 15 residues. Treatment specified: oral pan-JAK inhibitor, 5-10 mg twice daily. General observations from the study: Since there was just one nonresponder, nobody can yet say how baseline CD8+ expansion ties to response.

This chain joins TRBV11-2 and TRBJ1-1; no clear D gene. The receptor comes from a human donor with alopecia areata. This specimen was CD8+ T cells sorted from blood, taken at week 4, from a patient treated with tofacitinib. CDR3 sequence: CASSLDPAQNTEAFF. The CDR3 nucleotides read TGTGCCAGCAGCTTAGATCCCGCCCAGAACACTGAAGCTTTCTTT.